A selection of T cell receptor beta chains follows, all from one sample in a study of identifying expanded T cells in peripheral blood. Generated by immunoSEQ multiplex PCR, the TCRdb table keeps only in-frame clones and is missing some. The data show about 91,000 clones, about 87% seen once. The specimen was blood. Receptor source: a person between 18 and 69 years old in good health. CDR3s leave out the opening cysteine and the closing phenylalanine or tryptophan.

J,V,CDR3
TRBJ2-2,TRBV4-3,ASSQVAYSLNTGELF
TRBJ2-7,TRBV28,ASSPPGTATYEQY
TRBJ1-2,TRBV6-1,ASSVEVDYGYT
TRBJ2-5,TRBV7-9,ASSFGLAQETQY
TRBJ1-6,TRBV10-3,AISERGAGVDSPLH
TRBJ2-2,TRBV21-1,ASSKGGTGLSPGELF
TRBJ2-3,TRBV7-6,ASSFVPGGQLDTQY
TRBJ2-7,TRBV9,ASSAGTGGWEQY
TRBJ2-3,TRBV11-2,ASSFRAGGPSTDTQY
TRBJ1-1,TRBV28,ASSPGQEAF
TRBJ2-1,TRBV19,ASSIDGGYQF
TRBJ2-2,TRBV6-6,ASSTRQGGNTGELF
TRBJ2-7,TRBV2,ASKGPRAYEQY
TRBJ2-6,TRBV28,ASSLISGANVLT
TRBJ1-1,TRBV10-2,ASREDGGANTEAF
TRBJ2-1,TRBV15,ATSVNRGVEF